The source of this TCR beta chain is a study of blood T cells in healthy people across ages. Regarding the study as a whole: Percentage of naive T cells showed a strong correlation with TCR beta diversity. Relative to aged donors, long-lived donors carried more naive CD4+ cells and displayed higher diversity.

The germline V gene has CDR1 LGHNA and CDR2 YNFKEQ. The CDR3 sequence is 14 residues long. V lost 1 base and J 2 bases, leaving 7 bases between the germline ends. As to this clonotype: Its target is not known.

Together with a sample-barcoded 5' primer, a J-beta primer mix was included in a second PCR lasting roughly 6 to 12 cycles. MiXCR was run by TCRdb on the 5' RACE reads, yielding one entry per CDR3 protein. The data hold approximately 580,000 distinct CDR3 sequences, with 24% observed a single time. The sample was also reused in another study, on T cells of mothers and their children. That study adds: Mothers yielded over 9 million CDR3 reads, children some 2.8 million each.

The V call is TRBV4-2, the J call TRBJ2-3, with TRBD2 as a possible D gene (6 bases). This receptor was obtained from a boy younger than 18 in good health. The sample comprised blood. CDR3 amino acids: CASSQAGDTDTQYF. The CDR3 DNA follows: TGTGCCAGCAGCCAAGCGGGAGACACAGATACGCAGTATTTT.